The 13 T cell receptor beta chains below come from one sample, sequenced in a study of blood T cells in healthy people across ages. Alongside a J-beta primer mix, a sample-barcoded 5' primer served in a second PCR lasting roughly 7 to 11 cycles. Using its own MiXCR run on the 5' RACE reads, TCRdb lists one record per CDR3 protein. The sample includes 1.5 million to 2 million distinct CDR3 sequences, roughly 50% of them seen just once. Sequenced material: blood. These receptors were obtained from a woman in her thirties or forties in good health.

The chain combines TRBV6-5 with TRBJ2-3, with unresolved D. This CDR3 has 11 amino acids. V was cut by 10 bases and J by 4 bases, with 9 bases left in between. Germline values: CDR1 MNHEY, CDR2 SVGAGI. The chain's CDR3 is CATSLPDTQYF. The CDR3, as DNA: TGTGCCACCTCCCTGCCAGATACGCAGTATTTT.

The DNA for the CDR3 is TGTGCCAGCAGCCCTCGAGGCCTGAATTGGAATGAGCAGTTCTTC. Protein: CASSPRGLNWNEQFF. The chain has TRBV3-1 and TRBJ2-1; D call uncertain. This CDR3 contains 15 residues. The V gene lost 4 bases and the J gene lost 7 bases, with 17 bases spanning the gap. CDR1 and CDR2 (germline): LGHDT, YNNKEL (reference sequence).

This clonotype has a handful of counts. The rearrangement joins TRBV7-2 to TRBJ2-1, with TRBD1 matching over 10 bases. Germline CDR1 reads SGHTA; CDR2 reads FQGNSA. The V and J ends lost 2 bases and 4 bases, in that order; junction bases with no gene match: 5. This CDR3 has 16 amino acids. The CDR3 nucleotides are TGTGCCAGCAGCTTACGGTGGGACAGGGGTTACAATGAGCAGTTCTTC. Protein sequence: CASSLRWDRGYNEQFF.

On this clonotype itself: At one of its ends the junction is not consistent with the germline gene, which may arise from a read error. The CDR3 coding sequence is TGCAACGTTGACCGACAGGGGAGAACAGCCACAGATACGCAGTATTTT. It yields the protein CNVDRQGRTATDTQYF. J is TRBJ2-3 and V is TRBV29-1; 8 nucleotides line up with TRBD1. Germline V CDR1 and CDR2: SQVTM, ANQGSEA. The CDR3 covers 16 residues.

This clonotype has more than one count but fewer than ten. This rearrangement joins TRBV4-1 to TRBJ2-1; tentatively, D is TRBD1 (6 bases). This CDR3 contains 13 residues. Germline V CDR1 and CDR2: MGHRA, YSYEKL. V was cut by 3 bases and J by 7 bases, with 10 bases left in between. The CDR3 is CASSQPTGNEQFF. CDR3 bases: TGCGCCAGCAGCCAGCCCACAGGGAATGAGCAGTTCTTC.

This clonotype has only a few counts. This chain uses TRBV28 with TRBJ2-3, with D possibly being TRBD1 (5 bases). The CDR3 is made up of 16 amino acids. Germline loops: CDR1 MDHEN, CDR2 SYDVKM. The ends were cut back, 7 bases at V and 1 base at J, with 18 bases in the middle. The CDR3 DNA reads as TGTGCCAGCACCCTGGGGCGACTGGTTCGCACAGATACGCAGTATTTT. Protein: CASTLGRLVRTDTQYF.

The V gene is TRBV7-2, the J gene TRBJ2-4; 7 positions match TRBD1. The J segment lost 9 bases and the V segment lost 1 base, leaving 0 bases of the junction unmatched. The CDR3 spans 12 residues. Germline CDR1 and CDR2: SGHTA and FQGNSA. CDR3 protein: CASSLDRGIQYF. Here the CDR3 DNA reads TGTGCCAGCAGCTTAGACAGGGGCATTCAGTACTTC.

Only a few counts were recorded for this clonotype. The chain uses TRBV12-3 or TRBV12-4 and TRBJ1-1; the D is unclear. With 1 base removed from V and 2 bases from J, the gap between germline ends came to 8 bases. This CDR3 is 14 amino acids long. This chain's CDR3 is CASSLGAANTEAFF. Written as DNA, the CDR3 is TGTGCCAGCAGTTTAGGGGCAGCTAACACTGAAGCTTTCTTT.

The chain recombines TRBV12-3 or TRBV12-4 with TRBJ2-5, with TRBD2 matching 8 bases. The junction had 14 bases not matched to a gene; V was cut back by 6 bases and J by 11 bases. The CDR3 sequence is 14 residues long. This chain's CDR3 is CASRAGGAYNEQYF. The CDR3 DNA reads as TGTGCCAGCAGGGCCGGGGGGGCCTACAATGAGCAGTACTTC.

The rearrangement uses TRBV14 and TRBJ2-3; 10 nucleotides match TRBD1. This CDR3 has 17 residues. The ends lost 0 bases at V and 2 bases at J; junction bases unmatched: 5. Germline V gene data show CDR1 as SGHDN and CDR2 as FVKESK. CDR3 sequence: CASSQDRGTGVTDTQYF. The CDR3, as DNA: TGTGCCAGCAGCCAAGATCGTGGGACAGGGGTCACAGATACGCAGTATTTT.

This clonotype has only a few counts. V usage is TRBV14 and J usage is TRBJ2-1; D is perhaps TRBD1 (5 bases). The length of the CDR3 is 16 residues. CDR1 is SGHDN and CDR2 is FVKESK in the germline V gene. Trimming shortened V by 0 bases and J by 4 bases, and 13 bases separated the two germline ends. The CDR3 region has the DNA TGTGCCAGCAGCCAAGATGGGGCGTCCCTATACAATGAGCAGTTCTTC. Translated: CASSQDGASLYNEQFF. The full variable domain, its missing parts supplied by reference TRBV14 and TRBJ2-1, is EAGVTQFPSHSVIEKGQTVTLRCDPISGHDNLYWYRRVMGKEIKFLLHFVKESKQDESGMPNNRFLAERTGGTYSTLKVQPAELEDSGVYFCASSQDGASLYNEQFFGPGTRLTVL.

V gene TRBV29-1 combines with J gene TRBJ2-1, with TRBD1 matching over 7 bases. Germline V gene data show CDR1 as SQVTM and CDR2 as ANQGSEA. The CDR3 extends over 16 amino acids. The V gene end was trimmed by 7 bases and the J gene end by 0 bases; junction bases not matched to a gene: 12. This CDR3 reads CSAVEGASSSYNEQFF. In nucleotides, the CDR3 is TGCAGCGCCGTCGAGGGGGCCTCAAGCTCCTACAATGAGCAGTTCTTC.

There are a few counts of this clonotype. Since a much larger clone is just one base distant, this may be a read error. The chain combines TRBV7-2 with TRBJ2-1, with D perhaps matching TRBD1 (6 bases). Trimming took 4 bases from V and 0 from J, leaving 10 bases between them. This CDR3 spans 15 amino acids. Germline V gene sequence: CDR1 SGHTA, CDR2 FQGNSA. CDR3 coding DNA: TGTGCCAGCAGCTCCGGGACAAACTCCTACAATGAGCAGTTCTTC. This translates into CASSSGTNSYNEQFF.